A selection of T cell receptor beta chains follows, all from one sample in a study of neurological immune-mediated disorders. TCRdb redid the calling of the 5' RACE reads with MiXCR, one entry per CDR3 protein. Of tens of thousands of distinct CDR3 sequences in the sample, about a tenth were seen once. The sequenced material came from PBMCs. These receptor sequences come from a woman under 40 with HTLV-1-associated myelopathy (HAM/TSP). CDR3s include the opening cysteine and the closing phenylalanine or tryptophan. A D gene is named only where the DNA matches it firmly. Some rows have no size entry. The others give once, few or many, or a class for an expanded clone.

clone_size | d_call | j_call | v_call | cdr3_aa | cdr3_nt
many | TRBD1 | TRBJ1-4 | TRBV20-1 | CSAKIPDRAGGPSEKLFF | TGCAGTGCTAAAATCCCGGACAGGGCGGGCGGTCCGTCGGAAAAACTGTTTTTT
many | TRBD2 | TRBJ2-7 | TRBV4-2 | CASSQDPTSGGVYEQYF | TGTGCCAGCAGCCAAGATCCGACTAGCGGGGGGGTCTACGAGCAGTACTTC
- | TRBD2 | TRBJ2-1 | TRBV18 | CASSPWLAGVNEQFF | TGTGCCAGCTCACCATGGCTAGCGGGGGTTAATGAGCAGTTCTTC
many | - | TRBJ1-2 | TRBV5-1 | CASRPSSGESSGYTF | TGCGCCAGCAGACCGTCCTCCGGGGAAAGCTCTGGCTACACCTTC
many | - | TRBJ1-5 | TRBV20-1 | CSARGSSQNSNQPQHF | TGCAGTGCTAGAGGATCCAGCCAGAATAGCAATCAGCCCCAGCATTTT
many | - | TRBJ1-3 | TRBV27 | CASGEWGPWNTIYF | TGTGCCAGCGGGGAATGGGGCCCCTGGAACACCATATATTTT
many | TRBD1 | TRBJ1-1 | TRBV5-4 | CASSPAGTGNRFF | TGTGCCAGCAGCCCTGCCGGGACAGGGAATCGCTTCTTT
many | - | TRBJ1-2 | TRBV12-3/TRBV12-4 | CASSKRGGRSGYGYTF | TGTGCCAGCAGTAAAAGGGGGGGTCGGAGCGGCTATGGCTACACCTTC
many | TRBD1 | TRBJ1-1 | TRBV20-1 | CSASHGRGQRAEAFF | TGCAGTGCTAGTCATGGGAGGGGGCAAAGGGCTGAAGCTTTCTTT
- | - | TRBJ1-6 | TRBV6-1 | CASSESFSRSRSPIHF | TGTGCCAGCAGTGAAAGCTTCTCGAGGTCTCGGTCACCCATCCACTTT
- | - | TRBJ2-7 | TRBV20-1 | CSARRNRELSYEQYF | TGCAGTGCTAGACGAAACAGGGAACTGTCCTACGAGCAGTACTTC
many | TRBD1 | TRBJ1-1 | TRBV5-1 | CASSRDRTNTEAFF | TGCGCCAGCAGCCGGGACAGGACGAACACTGAAGCTTTCTTT
many | - | TRBJ1-5 | TRBV5-1 | CASSSTGLADQPQHF | TGCGCCAGCAGCTCAACAGGACTAGCAGATCAGCCCCAGCATTTT
many | - | TRBJ1-1 | TRBV28 | CASSFARSRLNTEAFF | TGTGCCAGCAGTTTCGCCCGCTCAAGGCTGAACACTGAAGCTTTCTTT
once | TRBD1 | TRBJ1-6 | TRBV5-6 | CDSRRTGVSPLHF | TGTGACAGCAGGAGGACAGGCGTGTCACCCCTCCACTTT
medium-sized | TRBD2 | TRBJ2-3 | TRBV12-3/TRBV12-4 | CASSPTSGVYTQYF | TGTGCCAGCAGCCCGACTAGCGGGGTCTATACGCAGTATTTT
many | TRBD1 | TRBJ1-2 | TRBV5-8 | CASSERTGRYTF | TGTGCCAGCAGCGAACGGACAGGGCGCTACACCTTC
many | - | TRBJ2-3 | TRBV5-1 | CASSVTSLSSTDTQYF | TGCGCCAGCAGCGTAACTAGCCTGTCTAGCACAGATACGCAGTATTTT
many | - | TRBJ2-1 | TRBV20-1 | CSATGHTDPYNEQFF | TGCAGTGCCACCGGACACACCGACCCATACAATGAGCAGTTCTTC
many | - | TRBJ2-3 | TRBV20-1 | CSASPGPAQYF | TGCAGTGCTAGTCCGGGACCTGCGCAGTATTTT
many | - | TRBJ1-1 | TRBV12-3/TRBV12-4 | CASSLGAANTEAFF | TGTGCCAGCAGTTTAGGGGCTGCGAACACTGAAGCTTTCTTT
many | - | TRBJ1-4 | TRBV5-6 | CASSLGVREKLFF | TGTGCCAGCAGCTTGGGGGTTCGTGAAAAACTGTTTTTT
many | TRBD1 | TRBJ1-1 | TRBV5-1 | CASSRGQGGEAFF | TGCGCCAGCAGCAGGGGACAGGGTGGTGAAGCTTTCTTT
many | TRBD1 | TRBJ2-3 | TRBV5-1 | CASSLAATGGPTDTQYF | TGCGCCAGCAGCTTGGCTGCAACAGGGGGTCCGACAGATACGCAGTATTTT
many | - | TRBJ1-2 | TRBV5-1 | CASSAEDGYTF | TGCGCCAGCAGTGCCGAAGATGGCTACACCTTC
many | - | TRBJ1-5 | TRBV20-1 | CSAKTDDGSGVPQHF | TGCAGTGCCAAGACAGACGACGGTTCGGGAGTACCCCAGCATTTT
many | TRBD2 | TRBJ2-3 | TRBV7-2 | CASSLAWTSGRHFTDTQYF | TGTGCCAGCAGCCTAGCGTGGACTAGCGGCCGCCACTTCACAGATACGCAGTATTTT
many | TRBD1 | TRBJ2-2 | TRBV5-1 | CASRTGNTGELFF | TGCGCCAGCCGGACAGGGAACACCGGGGAGCTGTTTTTT
many | TRBD2 | TRBJ2-1 | TRBV20-1 | CSATGTTDNEQFF | TGCAGTGCTACCGGGACTACCGACAATGAGCAGTTCTTC
many | TRBD2 | TRBJ2-3 | TRBV7-2 | CASSVMSGGGSDTQYF | TGTGCCAGCAGTGTAATGAGCGGGGGGGGTTCAGATACGCAGTATTTT
many | - | TRBJ1-5 | TRBV7-2 | CASSLEGKPQHF | TGTGCCAGCAGCTTAGAGGGCAAGCCCCAGCATTTT
many | - | TRBJ2-3 | TRBV29-1 | CSVPGQVRDTQYF | TGCAGCGTTCCGGGGCAGGTACGAGATACGCAGTATTTT
medium-sized | - | TRBJ1-4 | TRBV20-1 | CSASGVQQGRNEKLFF | TGCAGTGCTAGTGGGGTGCAACAGGGACGTAATGAAAAACTGTTTTTT
many | - | TRBJ1-1 | TRBV30 | CAWQEGGGNTEAFF | TGTGCCTGGCAGGAAGGGGGGGGAAACACTGAAGCTTTCTTT
many | TRBD1 | TRBJ2-7 | TRBV20-1 | CSARTGGGYEQYF | TGCAGTGCTCGGACAGGGGGAGGGTACGAGCAGTACTTC
many | - | TRBJ1-2 | TRBV11-2 | CASSAQRGNYGYTF | TGTGCCAGCAGCGCCCAAAGGGGTAACTATGGCTACACCTTC
medium-sized | - | TRBJ2-3 | TRBV12-3/TRBV12-4 | CASSFKGADTQYF | TGTGCCAGCAGTTTCAAGGGGGCAGATACGCAGTATTTT
many | - | TRBJ2-7 | TRBV5-1 | CASSLDISYEQYF | TGCGCCAGCAGCCTTGACATCTCCTACGAGCAGTACTTC
many | TRBD2 | TRBJ2-1 | TRBV7-2 | CASSPQTSGGGYNEQFF | TGTGCCAGCAGCCCGCAGACTAGCGGGGGGGGTTACAATGAGCAGTTCTTC
many | - | TRBJ2-7 | TRBV29-1 | CSVDRGGNFYEQYF | TGCAGCGTTGACAGAGGCGGTAATTTTTACGAGCAGTACTTC